Following are 27 T cell receptor beta chains from one sample sequenced in a study of human T cells and chemical hapten exposure. Time point reported: patch test 3, about 24 weeks after DPC sensitization. Treatment specified: therapeutic diphenylcyclopropenone sensitization with weekly scalp DPC. Via MiXCR, TCRdb re-called the RACE reads, giving one row per CDR3 protein. This sample has some 52,000 distinct CDR3 sequences, with about 10% found just once. The source was whole blood, collected in connection with sensitization to the hapten diphenylcyclopropenone (DPC). These receptors originate from a woman aged 40 to 55 with alopecia areata. Some clones in this sample may be carry-over from other donors' samples.

A word on this clonotype: This may stem from a read error, because a much larger clone lies one nucleotide away. This rearrangement joins TRBV18 to TRBJ1-1; unclear D gene. The CDR3 spans 17 residues. CDR1 KGHSH and CDR2 LQKENI come from the germline V gene. The CDR3 spells CASSSFHGSGRNTETFF. CDR3 nucleotides: TGTGCCAGCTCATCCTTCCACGGGTCCGGTCGTAACACTGAAACTTTCTTT.

CDR3 nucleotides: TGTGCCAGCAGCTTATCCTTGAGAGTCAGGGAGGGAAGGGCTTTCTTT. Translating gives CASSLSLRVREGRAFF. The chain links TRBV7-2 to TRBJ1-1, with a tentative D call TRBD1 (5 bases). The CDR3 length is 16 residues. With 2 bases removed from V and 11 bases from J, the gap between germline ends came to 24 bases. CDR1 is SGHTA, CDR2 FQGNSA, per germline.

The V and J genes are TRBV19 and TRBJ1-5, with D possibly TRBD1 on 6 matching bases. Per germline, CDR1 LNHDA and CDR2 SQIVND (reference sequence). CDR3 length: 16 residues. Trimming took 1 base from V and 9 from J, leaving 19 bases between them. The CDR3 DNA sequence: TGTGCCAGTAGTATAGTCCAGGGAATCATAGGGGGGCCCCAGCATTTT. It encodes CASSIVQGIIGGPQHF.

This clonotype was observed a few times. J is TRBJ2-7 and V is TRBV5-1; D possibly corresponds to TRBD2 (5 bases). This CDR3 contains 13 residues. Germline CDR1 reads SGHRS; CDR2 reads YFSETQ. Trimming left V 6 bases short and J 2 bases short, with 12 bases between. The CDR3 is CASTKTGTYEQYF. The CDR3 bases are TGCGCCAGCACCAAGACCGGGACCTACGAGCAGTACTTC.

The table lists this clonotype with many counts. The chain is built from TRBV7-9 and TRBJ2-7, with 7 bases that match TRBD1. Germline CDR1 reads SEHNR; CDR2 reads FQNEAQ (reference sequence). The V gene end was trimmed by 4 bases and the J gene end by 2 bases; junction bases not matched to a gene: 5. CDR3 length equals 14 residues. The CDR3 here is CASSWGQSAYEQYF. The CDR3 DNA follows: TGTGCCAGCAGCTGGGGACAGTCGGCCTACGAGCAGTACTTC. Complete variable domain (other parts from reference TRBV7-9 and TRBJ2-7): DTGVSQNPRHKITKRGQNVTFRCDPISEHNRLYWYRQTLGQGPEFLTYFQNEAQLEKSRLLSDRFSAERPKGSFSTLEIQRTEQGDSAMYLCASSWGQSAYEQYFGPGTRLTVT.

The table lists this clonotype with a few counts. The CDR3 is CASGTGAMETQYF. The CDR3 DNA sequence: TGTGCCAGCGGGACAGGGGCAATGGAGACCCAGTACTTC. The V call is TRBV21-1, the J call TRBJ2-5; TRBD1 is the table's D call and was not checked against the DNA. TRBV21-1 is an annotated pseudogene. The CDR3 covers 13 residues.

A few counts support this clonotype. The rearrangement links TRBV2 to TRBJ2-6; 8 positions match TRBD1. V was clipped by 5 bases and J by 7 bases; unmatched bases: 4. CDR1 is SNHLY, CDR2 FYNNEI, per germline. The CDR3 runs 14 residues. CDR3 protein: CASSTDRAANVLTF. The CDR3 region has the DNA TGTGCCAGCAGTACGGACAGGGCCGCCAACGTCCTGACTTTC.

This clonotype was seen many times. The chain carries TRBV28 and TRBJ2-5; TRBD2 is a possible D gene (5 bases). The CDR3 length is 13 residues. V was cut by 6 bases and J by 5 bases, with 13 bases left in between. Germline V gene lookup returns CDR1 MDHEN and CDR2 SYDVKM. CDR3 protein: CASRRSRRETQYF. DNA of the CDR3: TGTGCCAGCAGGAGATCCCGGAGGGAGACCCAGTACTTC.

The chain uses TRBV5-1 and TRBJ2-7; unclear D gene. With 3 bases removed from V and 6 bases from J, the gap between germline ends came to 10 bases. Germline CDR1 SGHRS, CDR2 YFSETQ. CDR3 length equals 12 residues. CDR3 sequence (DNA): TGCGCCAGCAGCTGGCAAATAGGCGAGCAGTACTTC. It codes for CASSWQIGEQYF. Using reference TRBV5-1 and TRBJ2-7 for the parts outside the CDR3, the full variable domain is KAGVTQTPRYLIKTRGQQVTLSCSPISGHRSVSWYQQTPGQGLQFLFEYFSETQRNKGNFPGRFSGRQFSNSRSEMNVSTLELGDSALYLCASSWQIGEQYFGPGTRLTVT.

Worth noting for this clonotype: Mismatch with germline at one junction end may stem from a read error. The chain joins TRBV3-1 to TRBJ2-2, with 8 bases aligning to TRBD1. Germline CDR1 is LGHDT and CDR2 is YNNKEL (reference sequence). The CDR3 has 15 amino acids. The CDR3 DNA follows: TGTGCCACCAGCCAATATCAGGGGGCTAACGGGGAGCTGTTTTTT. Translating it yields CATSQYQGANGELFF.

This clonotype was picked up many times. V and J are TRBV28 and TRBJ1-6; perhaps TRBD1 as D (6 bases). Germline values: CDR1 MDHEN, CDR2 SYDVKM. This CDR3 spans 16 amino acids. The germline V and J ends were trimmed by 7 bases and 1 base, with 14 bases remaining between them. CDR3 sequence: CASTLGGGSYNSPLHF. CDR3 coding DNA: TGTGCCAGCACCCTGGGAGGGGGTTCCTATAATTCACCCCTCCACTTT.

The chain combines TRBV18 with TRBJ1-1; TRBD1 aligns across 7 bases. Germline CDR1 reads KGHSH; CDR2 reads LQKENI. This CDR3 region has 14 residues. V gave up 3 bases and J gave up 4 bases; unmatched junction bases: 5. The CDR3 nucleotides read TGTGCCAGCTCACCGCAGGGGGTGTTCACTGAAGCTTTCTTT. Residues: CASSPQGVFTEAFF.

In its sample, this clonotype was seen many times. J is TRBJ1-1 and V is TRBV3-1; D is possibly TRBD1 (5 bases). The germline V gene encodes CDR1 LGHDT and CDR2 YNNKEL (reference sequence). The CDR3 totals 14 residues. The ends were cut back, 2 bases at V and 4 bases at J, with 11 bases in the middle. CDR3 DNA: TGTGCCAGCAGCCAAAAACAGGCGAGCACTGAAGCTTTCTTT. Translated: CASSQKQASTEAFF.

The V gene is TRBV9, the J gene TRBJ1-1; D unclear. The V gene lost 0 bases and the J gene lost 4 bases, with 7 bases spanning the gap. The CDR3 covers 13 residues. Per the germline V gene, CDR1 is SGDLS and CDR2 is YYNGEE. The CDR3 sequence is CASSVGLSTEAFF. The CDR3 DNA reads TGTGCCAGCAGCGTAGGTTTGAGCACTGAAGCTTTCTTT.

The genes are TRBV15 and TRBJ2-7; perhaps TRBD2 as D (5 bases). Germline V CDR1 and CDR2: LNHNV, YYDKDF (reference sequence). The CDR3 is 13 residues long. Trimming left V 4 bases short and J 2 bases short, with 9 bases between. The CDR3 coding sequence is TGTGCCACCAGCACGCCCGGGACCTACGAGCAGTACTTC. Amino acids: CATSTPGTYEQYF.

This clonotype was detected only a few times. CDR3 residues: CASRRQKLYNEQFF. CDR3 DNA sequence: TGTGCCAGCAGGAGACAGAAGCTATACAATGAGCAGTTCTTC. The V gene is TRBV2, the J gene TRBJ2-1; D possibly corresponds to TRBD1 (5 bases). The V gene's germline CDR1 is SNHLY and CDR2 FYNNEI. Trimming left V 6 bases short and J 4 bases short, with 13 bases between. There are 14 residues in the CDR3.

This clonotype has at least ten counts. CDR3 sequence reads: CSALAGGTDTQYF. In DNA, the CDR3 is TGCAGTGCTTTAGCGGGGGGCACAGATACGCAGTATTTT. The V call is TRBV20-1, the J call TRBJ2-3; 9 positions match TRBD2. The CDR3 has 13 amino acids. Germline CDR1 is DFQATT and CDR2 is SNEGSKA (reference sequence). The J segment lost 1 base and the V segment lost 5 bases, leaving 1 base of the junction unmatched.

This clonotype was counted many times. This rearrangement joins TRBV19 to TRBJ2-5; no clear D. The V end was cut by 6 bases, the J end by 1 base, with 18 bases between. Germline lookup yields CDR1 LNHDA and CDR2 SQIVND (reference sequence). The CDR3 covers 16 residues. CDR3 nucleotide sequence: TGTGCCAGTAGGCCCGGGCGTCAGCTCTTCCAAGAGACCCAGTACTTC. It codes for CASRPGRQLFQETQYF.

The rearrangement links TRBV2 to TRBJ1-2, with D unclear. CDR1 SNHLY and CDR2 FYNNEI come from the germline V gene. The V gene lost 5 bases and the J gene lost 0 bases, with 10 bases spanning the gap. CDR3 size: 14 residues. The CDR3 nucleotides read TGTGCCAGCAGTTCGCAGTGGACTAACTATGGCTACACCTTC. Amino acid sequence: CASSSQWTNYGYTF.

This clonotype was found many times. The chain is built from TRBV5-4 and TRBJ2-1; TRBD1 is a possible D gene (6 bases). Between the trimmed V and J ends, which lost 5 bases and 4 bases, there was a span of 16 bases. CDR3 length: 15 residues. Germline-derived CDR1 and CDR2 are SGHNT and YYREEE (reference sequence). In DNA, the CDR3 is TGTGCCAGCAGAACCGGGACAAGTTTGTACAATGAGCAGTTCTTC. This sequence encodes CASRTGTSLYNEQFF.

This clonotype was seen ten or more times. This sequence joins TRBV27 and TRBJ1-2; 9 bases are shared with TRBD1. The CDR3 runs to 12 residues. The junction had 1 base not matched to a gene; V was cut back by 6 bases and J by 5 bases. Germline loops: CDR1 MNHEY, CDR2 SMNVEV (reference sequence). The CDR3 region is CASRTGGYGYTF. The CDR3 DNA is TGTGCCAGCAGGACAGGGGGATATGGCTACACCTTC.

This clonotype occurred a few times. The rearrangement uses TRBV4-2 and TRBJ1-4; D unresolved. Per the germline V gene, CDR1 is LGHNA and CDR2 is YNFKEQ. This CDR3 is 14 amino acids long. Deletions cut 4 bases from V and 10 bases from J, with 16 bases between. CDR3 DNA: TGTGCCAGCAGCCCGTCCGGGGAGGTTGTAAAACTGTTTTTT. It is translated as CASSPSGEVVKLFF.

This rearrangement joins TRBV28 to TRBJ2-5; D unresolved. The CDR3 is 12 amino acids. CDR1 and CDR2 (germline): MDHEN, SYDVKM. Trimming cost V 5 bases and J 4 bases, with 8 bases left between them. The CDR3, as DNA: TGTGCCAGCAGTGACCCCCCAGAGACCCAGTACTTC. Protein product: CASSDPPETQYF.

The chain joins TRBV6-5 to TRBJ1-6; tentatively, D is TRBD1 (5 bases). From germline, CDR1 is MNHEY and CDR2 SVGAGI. CDR3 length: 15 amino acids. V was clipped by 0 bases and J by 10 bases, with 13 bases between them. CDR3 sequence: CASSYSQGVESPLHF. DNA for the CDR3: TGTGCCAGCAGTTACTCCCAGGGCGTCGAATCACCCCTCCACTTT.

In this sample, this clonotype turned up many times. V gene TRBV3-1 combines with J gene TRBJ1-1, with TRBD1 matching over 7 bases. The V segment lost 0 bases and the J segment 1 base; nucleotides outside the gene matches: 8. The CDR3 consists of 17 residues. Per germline, CDR1 LGHDT and CDR2 YNNKEL (reference sequence). As DNA, the CDR3 is TGTGCCAGCAGCCAAGATTCCTCCCGGACAGGGAACACTGAAGCTTTCTTT. It translates to CASSQDSSRTGNTEAFF.

This clonotype was found many times. The genes are TRBV20-1 and TRBJ2-5, with a tentative D call TRBD1 (6 bases). This CDR3 region has 16 residues. V was clipped by 2 bases and J by 5 bases, with 21 bases between them. The germline V gene encodes CDR1 DFQATT and CDR2 SNEGSKA (reference sequence). CDR3 sequence (DNA): TGCAGTGCTAGACCCCAGCTTAAGGGGGAGAGGGAGACCCAGTACTTC. Its translation: CSARPQLKGERETQYF.

Ten or more counts support this clonotype. The chain joins TRBV4-1 to TRBJ2-7, with 10 bases fitting TRBD2. The V segment lost 5 bases and the J segment 4 bases; nucleotides outside the gene matches: 8. This CDR3 region has 15 residues. CDR1 and CDR2 from the germline V gene are MGHRA and YSYEKL. The CDR3 loop reads CASSVRTSGLYEQYF. The CDR3 nucleotides read TGCGCCAGCAGCGTGCGGACTAGCGGTCTTTACGAGCAGTACTTC.